This T cell receptor (beta chain) was recovered during a study of cytomegalovirus exposure and HLA in healthy donors. Findings of the study overall: Several top significant clusters appeared, in a later analysis, to be linked to common viral pathogens. Most TCR sequences were uncommon, yet certain public TCRs appeared in many donors.

In its sample, this clone was seen a few times. Its matching antigen is unknown. The study ran its PCR with 60 Vbeta and 13 Jbeta primers. Clones were sequenced by immunoSEQ multiplex PCR, and TCRdb holds only the in-frame ones, with some missing. The repertoire holds about 150,000 clones, around 10% seen once, with approximately 2% in the top ten. This CDR3 comprises 15 residues. Germline-derived CDR1 and CDR2 are MNHEY and SVGAGI. V shed 4 bases and J shed 0 bases, with 13 bases lying between them. This receptor was taken from a male donor in good health and CMV-seronegative. The V call is TRBV6-5, the J call TRBJ2-7; perhaps TRBD1 as D (6 bases). The specimen was PBMCs. The CDR3 is CASSSQGPSSYEQYF. The CDR3 DNA reads as TGTGCCAGCAGTTCTCAGGGGCCAAGCTCCTACGAGCAGTACTTC.